The T cell receptor (beta chain) described here comes from a study of cytomegalovirus exposure and HLA in healthy donors. General study results and limits: The classifier, whose performance was assessed in both the original and validation cohorts, reportedly diagnosed cytomegalovirus status with high specificity and sensitivity. Confirmation was obtained in vitro that a few CMV-associated chains are specific for CMV antigens. There were 150 to 200 TCR beta chains listed as cytomegalovirus-associated.

Using immunoSEQ multiplex PCR, the repertoire was profiled, and TCRdb retains in-frame clones only, with some absent. The repertoire holds tens of thousands of clones, with over 85% as singletons. As to this clone: Its antigen is not identified.

V lost 0 bases and J 5 bases, leaving 11 bases between the germline ends. Germline CDR1 reads SGDLS; CDR2 reads YYNGEE. The CDR3 totals 15 residues. Sequencing used PBMCs. This receptor was taken from a woman aged 18 to 35 in good health and CMV-seronegative. The chain employs TRBV9 and TRBJ2-2, with D possibly TRBD2 on 6 matching bases. The CDR3 spells CASSVVGSATGELFF. The CDR3 coding sequence is TGTGCCAGCAGCGTAGTCGGGAGTGCGACCGGGGAGCTGTTTTTT. The whole variable domain, remainder taken from reference TRBV9 and TRBJ2-2, is DSGVTQTPKHLITATGQRVTLRCSPRSGDLSVYWYQQSLDQGLQFLIQYYNGEERAKGNILERFSAQQFPDLHSELNLSSLELGDSALYFCASSVVGSATGELFFGEGSRLTVL.